These T cell receptor beta chains were read from a single sample in a study of T cells after yellow fever vaccination. TCRdb reanalysed the 5' RACE reads using MiXCR and keeps one entry per CDR3 protein. The profile shows about 320,000 distinct CDR3 sequences, over 3.5% of them singletons. The starting material was PBMCs, obtained 15 days after the yellow fever booster vaccination. Source of these receptors: a man younger than 35 who received the YFV17D yellow fever vaccine. CDR3s leave out the opening cysteine and the closing phenylalanine or tryptophan. Sizes are listed as once, few, many, or a class for an expanded clone.

clone_size v_call cdr3_aa
many TRBV5-1 ASSSSTGNTGELF
many TRBV4-3 ASSPAGGGIGGDNEQF
many TRBV12-3/TRBV12-4 ASSLRDRGLYEQY
few TRBV12-3/TRBV12-4 ASSPPASVYNEQF
many TRBV12-3/TRBV12-4 ASALGVTEAF
many TRBV10-3 AISEMQSTDTQY
many TRBV9 ASSVTGIGGGADTQY
few TRBV7-2 ASSYLDSRGYT
many TRBV6-5 ASSYGGVRETQY
few TRBV7-3 ASSPERAETQY